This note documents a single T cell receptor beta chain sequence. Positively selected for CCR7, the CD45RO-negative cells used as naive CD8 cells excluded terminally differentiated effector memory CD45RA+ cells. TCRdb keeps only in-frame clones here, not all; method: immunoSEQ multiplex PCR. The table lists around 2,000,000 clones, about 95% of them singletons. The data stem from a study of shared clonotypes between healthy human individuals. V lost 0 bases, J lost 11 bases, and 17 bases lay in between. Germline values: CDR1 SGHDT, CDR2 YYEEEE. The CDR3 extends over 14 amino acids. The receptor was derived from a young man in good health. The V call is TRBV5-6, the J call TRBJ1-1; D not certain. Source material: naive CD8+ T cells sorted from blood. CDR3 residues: CASSLGGVPMGAFF. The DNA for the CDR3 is TGTGCCAGCAGCTTGGGAGGTGTCCCAATGGGGGCTTTCTTT.